This T cell receptor (beta chain) was sequenced in a study of naive and memory T cell subsets. Whole-study results and caveats: This RNA-based method may be sensitive to activation-related transcript changes.

Reverse transcription of blood and skin TCR RNA was primed at alpha and beta constant regions. Amplification of ligated cDNA took four PCR rounds with SP2 and nested alpha and beta constant primers. TCRdb called the UMI-ligation and nested PCR reads again in MiXCR, with one record for every CDR3 protein. The table records under 20,000 distinct CDR3 sequences, 8% to 10% of them present only once. Treatment denoted: skin biopsy from PPD injection site in Mantoux-positive individual. Unsorted total RNA, roughly 1 to 1000 ng, was DNase treated before reverse transcription. The library had UMIs added by 3' ligation of an oligonucleotide to TCR cDNA. Skin biopsies came from PPD injection sites in Mantoux-positive individuals. Germline lookup yields CDR1 SGHTA and CDR2 FQGNSA. The CDR3 has 14 residues. Trimming removed 5 bases at V and 1 base at J, with 9 bases between. This clonotype was recorded at least ten times. Its matching antigen is unknown.

This clonotype originated in an adult in good health. Sequencing used skin, obtained from a tuberculin skin test site. The chain carries TRBV7-2 and TRBJ1-3, with TRBD1 as a possible D gene (6 bases). CDR3 region: CASSQQGSGNTIYF. Here the CDR3 DNA reads TGTGCCAGCAGCCAACAGGGTTCTGGAAACACCATATATTTT.